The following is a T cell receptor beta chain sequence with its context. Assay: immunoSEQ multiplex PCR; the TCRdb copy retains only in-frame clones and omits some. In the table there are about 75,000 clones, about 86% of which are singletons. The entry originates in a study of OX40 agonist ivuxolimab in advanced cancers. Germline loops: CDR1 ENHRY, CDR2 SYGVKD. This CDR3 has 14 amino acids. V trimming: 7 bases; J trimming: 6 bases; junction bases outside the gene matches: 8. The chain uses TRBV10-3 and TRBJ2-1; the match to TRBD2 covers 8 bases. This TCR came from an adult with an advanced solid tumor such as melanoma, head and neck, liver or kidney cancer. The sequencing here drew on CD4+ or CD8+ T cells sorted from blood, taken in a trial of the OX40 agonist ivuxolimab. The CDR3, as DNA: TGTGCCATCAAAGAGACTAGCGTCTTCAATGAGCAGTTCTTC. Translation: CAIKETSVFNEQFF.